This T cell receptor (beta chain) was sequenced for a study of OX40 agonist ivuxolimab in advanced cancers. In the study overall: Partial responses, seen in three patients, involved one hepatocellular carcinoma and two cutaneous melanomas.

Method: immunoSEQ multiplex PCR; TCRdb's copy keeps in-frame clones and lacks some. The sample records 75,000 to 95,000 clones, more than 70% being singletons. On cycle 4 day 1 and cycle 7 day 1, as well as at baseline, blood was sampled. Points on this clone: Its antigen is unknown.

This CDR3 has 18 amino acids. V was trimmed by 3 bases and J by 0 bases, leaving 18 bases between them. CDR1 is SGHRS, CDR2 YFSETQ, per germline. Findings and limits, study-wide: CD4+ and CD8+ T cells in blood underwent clonal expansion by week 6 at 0.1 to 3.0 mg/kg.

V is TRBV5-1 and J is TRBJ1-4; tentatively, D is TRBD1 (5 bases). The clonotype comes from an adult with an advanced solid tumor such as melanoma, head and neck, liver or kidney cancer. The source was CD4+ or CD8+ T cells sorted from blood, collected in a trial of the OX40 agonist ivuxolimab. The CDR3 spells CASSSGPAGEPTNEKLFF. DNA for the CDR3: TGCGCCAGCAGCTCGGGGCCGGCAGGAGAACCAACTAATGAAAAACTGTTTTTT.